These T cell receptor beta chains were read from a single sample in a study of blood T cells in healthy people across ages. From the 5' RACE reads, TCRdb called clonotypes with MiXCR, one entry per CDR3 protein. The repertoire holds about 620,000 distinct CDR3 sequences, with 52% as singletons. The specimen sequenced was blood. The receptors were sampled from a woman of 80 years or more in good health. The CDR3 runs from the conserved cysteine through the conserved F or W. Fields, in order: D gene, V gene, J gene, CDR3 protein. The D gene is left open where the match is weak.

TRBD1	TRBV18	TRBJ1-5	CASSPRPDRDQPQHF
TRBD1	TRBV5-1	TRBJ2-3	CASSGGQGFTDTQYF
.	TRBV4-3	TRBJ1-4	CASSQVRGTNEKLFF
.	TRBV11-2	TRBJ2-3	CASSLTSRTGTQYF
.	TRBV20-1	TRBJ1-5	CSAAGRSQPQHF
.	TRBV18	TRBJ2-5	CASSPLARGNQETQYF
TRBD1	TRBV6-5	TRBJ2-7	CASSTPGQHSEQYF
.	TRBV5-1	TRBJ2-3	CASSLMGSTDTQYF
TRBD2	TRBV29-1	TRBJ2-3	CSVARRSSGRRTTDTQYF
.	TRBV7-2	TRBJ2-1	CASSSQGYNEQFF
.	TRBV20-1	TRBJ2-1	CSATLGPDYNEQFF